What follows describes a single T cell receptor beta chain. Its antigen remains unknown. Germline V gene data show CDR1 as SGHRS and CDR2 as YFSETQ. With V trimmed by 4 bases and J by 1 base, 2 bases remained unmatched. CDR3 size: 15 residues. The data derive from a study of cytomegalovirus exposure and HLA in healthy donors. The wider study: Within the Caucasian-associated ancestry cluster were around four fifths of the approximately 400 genotyped donors. Study-level points and caveats: A later analysis found TCR association rates differed by HLA locus, highest for DRB1 and lowest for HLA-C. It emerged from a later analysis that several of the most significant clusters appeared to be linked to common viral pathogens. Only CMV serostatus was available as immune exposure information.

Vbeta (60) and Jbeta (13) primers were used in the PCR. Generated by immunoSEQ multiplex PCR, the TCRdb table keeps only in-frame clones and is missing some. The table records about 140,000 clones, roughly 79% of them present only once. The chain is built from TRBV5-1 and TRBJ2-2; 9 bases fit TRBD1. This TCR derives from a woman aged 60 to 75 in good health and CMV-seropositive. The sample comprised PBMCs. CDR3 coding DNA: TGCGCCAGCAGCCCGGGACAGGGGAACACCGGGGAGCTGTTTTTT. Amino acids: CASSPGQGNTGELFF.